Sequencing of this TCR beta chain was carried out in a study of long-term antiretroviral therapy in people with HIV. Running of the v3.0 immunoSEQ assay took place at survey level. Assay used: immunoSEQ multiplex PCR; TCRdb lists only in-frame clones, some missing. The sample consists of about 39,000 clones, roughly 90% of them appearing once. Cryopreserved PBMC numbered roughly 0.9-11 million per sample before DNA extraction. CDR3 length equals 14 residues. V dropped 4 bases and J dropped 10 bases, with 20 bases sitting between them. Germline CDR1 is SGHKS and CDR2 is YYEKEE (reference sequence). Sequenced here: unsorted PBMCs, sampled 1.2 years after starting antiretroviral therapy. This clonotype was sampled from a woman between 50 and 59 years old with HIV. J is TRBJ1-1 and V is TRBV5-5; no clear D gene. CDR3 bases: TGTGCCAGCAGCCCACTGTGGACTAGGAGTGGAGCTTTCTTT. Amino acid sequence: CASSPLWTRSGAFF.